This T cell receptor beta chain was retrieved from a study of T cell repertoires in cytomegalovirus infection. Between the trimmed V and J ends, which lost 3 bases and 3 bases, there was a span of 12 bases. CDR1 is KGHSH and CDR2 is LQKENI in the germline V gene. CDR3 length: 15 residues. TCRdb passed the reads through MiXCR, listing each CDR3 protein once. Seen here are a few hundred thousand distinct CDR3 sequences, about 20% observed once, and the top ten hold 15% to 20%. This TCR was recovered from a human donor in good health (CMV status not recorded). Some clones in this sample may be carry-over from other donors' samples. Sequenced material: CD8+ T cells from PBMCs. The chain has TRBV18 and TRBJ2-1; D not certain. For the CDR3, the DNA is TGTGCCAGCTCACCTGGGCTTTCACTCTACAATGAGCAGTTCTTC. It translates to CASSPGLSLYNEQFF.